The entry below describes one T cell receptor beta chain. The data belong to a study of blood T cells in healthy people across ages. Each individual donor underwent a draw of approximately 9.8 milliliters of peripheral blood. There were at least 5.5 micrograms of total RNA extracted from every sample. The CDR3 has 13 amino acids. The germline V and J ends were trimmed by 3 bases and 7 bases, with 9 bases remaining between them. CDR1 and CDR2 (germline): KGHSH, LQKENI. Together with a sample-barcoded 5' primer, a J-beta primer mix was included in a second PCR lasting about 7 to 12 cycles. Each sample yielded at least 2.5 million CDR3-containing paired-end reads. TCRdb recomputed calls from the 5' RACE reads with MiXCR, one row per CDR3 protein. The sample yields hundreds of thousands of distinct CDR3 sequences, 45% to 55% seen once.

The sequenced sample was blood. The clonotype was recovered from a man aged 80 or over in good health. This chain links TRBV18 with TRBJ1-4; no definite D call. The CDR3 nucleotides read TGTGCCAGCTCACCGGAATTAGGTGAAAAACTGTTTTTT. This translates into CASSPELGEKLFF.